The table lists the clone carrying this TCR beta chain with a few counts. No antigen is known for it. This record comes from a study of T cell repertoires in cytomegalovirus infection. TCRdb analysed the reads with MiXCR anew, one entry per CDR3 protein. Of 50,000 to 55,000 distinct CDR3 sequences listed, around 20% are singletons. The CDR3 has 12 amino acids. The V end was cut by 6 bases, the J end by 8 bases, with 13 bases between. CDR1 is LGHNT and CDR2 is FRNRAP in the germline V gene. The source of this sequence is a human donor in good health (CMV status not recorded). Some clones in this sample may be carry-over from other donors' samples. Sequencing used CD8+ T cells from cultured PBMCs, obtained from culture after CMV antigen stimulation. The rearrangement uses TRBV12-5 and TRBJ1-1, with D unresolved. The CDR3 loop reads CASGFEGIEAFF. The CDR3 DNA reads as TGTGCTAGTGGGTTCGAGGGAATCGAAGCTTTCTTT.